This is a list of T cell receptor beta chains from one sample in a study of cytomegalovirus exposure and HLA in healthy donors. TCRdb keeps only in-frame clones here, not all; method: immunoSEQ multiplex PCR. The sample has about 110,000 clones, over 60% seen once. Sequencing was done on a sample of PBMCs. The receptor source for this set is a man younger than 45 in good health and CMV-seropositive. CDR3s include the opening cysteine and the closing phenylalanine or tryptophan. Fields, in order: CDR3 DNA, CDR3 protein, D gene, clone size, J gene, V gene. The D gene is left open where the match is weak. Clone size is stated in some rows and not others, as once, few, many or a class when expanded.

CDR3nt: TGTGCCACCCATGGGACGGACAGCGTCTCCTACAATGAGCAGTTCTTC; CDR3aa: CATHGTDSVSYNEQFF; d_gene: .; abundance: .; j_gene: TRBJ2-1; v_gene: TRBV28
CDR3nt: TGTGCCAGCTCATGGACTCACCCGAATGAAAAACTGTTTTTT; CDR3aa: CASSWTHPNEKLFF; d_gene: .; abundance: few; j_gene: TRBJ1-4; v_gene: TRBV18
CDR3nt: TGTGCCAGCCGACAGGGTCCGACCGGGGAGCTGTTTTTT; CDR3aa: CASRQGPTGELFF; d_gene: TRBD1; abundance: once; j_gene: TRBJ2-2; v_gene: TRBV19
CDR3nt: TGTGCCAGCAGTGGGGACAGGACCACAGATACGCAGTATTTT; CDR3aa: CASSGDRTTDTQYF; d_gene: TRBD1; abundance: few; j_gene: TRBJ2-3; v_gene: TRBV2
CDR3nt: TGTGCCAGCAGCTCCCCCTCGGGGGAAAACGACGAGCAGTACTTC; CDR3aa: CASSSPSGENDEQYF; d_gene: .; abundance: .; j_gene: TRBJ2-7; v_gene: TRBV7-2
CDR3nt: TGTGCCAGCGATGGGCCTGGGGCCAACGTCCTGACTTTC; CDR3aa: CASDGPGANVLTF; d_gene: .; abundance: .; j_gene: TRBJ2-6; v_gene: TRBV2
CDR3nt: TGTGCCAGCACCGGGGGGACGGGTCGGTCCGAGCAGTACTTC; CDR3aa: CASTGGTGRSEQYF; d_gene: TRBD2; abundance: .; j_gene: TRBJ2-7; v_gene: TRBV2
CDR3nt: TGCGCCAGCGGAGTACTAGCGGGGGGCTACGAGCAGTACTTC; CDR3aa: CASGVLAGGYEQYF; d_gene: TRBD2; abundance: .; j_gene: TRBJ2-7; v_gene: TRBV5-1
CDR3nt: TGTGCCAGCAGCTTAGATGTTCTGGCAGGGGGCGGGGAGACCCAGTACTTC; CDR3aa: CASSLDVLAGGGETQYF; d_gene: TRBD1; abundance: .; j_gene: TRBJ2-5; v_gene: TRBV7-9
CDR3nt: TGTGCCAGCAGCCCCGGTGGGGCTAGGTCACCCCTCCACTTT; CDR3aa: CASSPGGARSPLHF; d_gene: .; abundance: .; j_gene: TRBJ1-6; v_gene: TRBV11-2
CDR3nt: TGTGCCAGCAGCGACCGGGACAGGGGGCAAGAGACCCAGTACTTC; CDR3aa: CASSDRDRGQETQYF; d_gene: TRBD1; abundance: .; j_gene: TRBJ2-5; v_gene: TRBV7-2
CDR3nt: TGTGCCAGCAGCTTAAACGCGCAGGGGAGCGACGAGCAGTACTTC; CDR3aa: CASSLNAQGSDEQYF; d_gene: .; abundance: .; j_gene: TRBJ2-7; v_gene: TRBV7-2
CDR3nt: TGTGCCAGCAGTTCCCCGGCTAGCTTCGCGGGGAATTCACCCCTCCACTTT; CDR3aa: CASSSPASFAGNSPLHF; d_gene: .; abundance: .; j_gene: TRBJ1-6; v_gene: TRBV27
CDR3nt: TGTGCCAGCAGACCAATTAGGGACAGAGGTATACAAGGGGAGCAGTTCTTC; CDR3aa: CASRPIRDRGIQGEQFF; d_gene: TRBD1; abundance: few; j_gene: TRBJ2-1; v_gene: TRBV7-9
CDR3nt: TGCGCCAGGGCCGGTCCATACAGGTTGAACACTGAAGCTTTCTTT; CDR3aa: CARAGPYRLNTEAFF; d_gene: .; abundance: .; j_gene: TRBJ1-1; v_gene: TRBV10-1
CDR3nt: TGTGCCAGTAGTAGCAGGGGGCGCGTTGGATCCACTGAAGCTTTCTTT; CDR3aa: CASSSRGRVGSTEAFF; d_gene: TRBD1; abundance: .; j_gene: TRBJ1-1; v_gene: TRBV19
CDR3nt: TGCGCCAGCAGCTTGTATGTGCCGGACAGCGCCCTTTCTATTGGCTACACCTTC; CDR3aa: CASSLYVPDSALSIGYTF; d_gene: .; abundance: many; j_gene: TRBJ1-2; v_gene: TRBV5-1
CDR3nt: TGTGCCAGCAGCTTAGGCAGGGGCACCGGGGAGCTGTTTTTT; CDR3aa: CASSLGRGTGELFF; d_gene: .; abundance: .; j_gene: TRBJ2-2; v_gene: TRBV7-3
CDR3nt: TGTGCCAGCAGTTTAAGGACAGGAGAAAGTGGCTACACCTTC; CDR3aa: CASSLRTGESGYTF; d_gene: TRBD1; abundance: .; j_gene: TRBJ1-2; v_gene: TRBV27
CDR3nt: TGTGCCAGCAGCTTGGGGGCGGGAGAGACCCAGTACTTC; CDR3aa: CASSLGAGETQYF; d_gene: .; abundance: .; j_gene: TRBJ2-5; v_gene: TRBV5-1
CDR3nt: TGCGCCAGCTCCGCAGTAGAGAGGTCCGGGGAGCTGTTTTTT; CDR3aa: CASSAVERSGELFF; d_gene: .; abundance: .; j_gene: TRBJ2-2; v_gene: TRBV4-1
CDR3nt: TGTGCCAGCAGTGTTGGGCGTACCAATCAGCCCCAGCATTTT; CDR3aa: CASSVGRTNQPQHF; d_gene: .; abundance: .; j_gene: TRBJ1-5; v_gene: TRBV6-1
CDR3nt: TGTGCCAGCAGCTTAGTCGGGGGCAATGAGCAGTTCTTC; CDR3aa: CASSLVGGNEQFF; d_gene: .; abundance: .; j_gene: TRBJ2-1; v_gene: TRBV7-9
CDR3nt: TGTGCCAGTAGTATAGACATACGACTAGCTGCTAGCACAGATACGCAGTATTTT; CDR3aa: CASSIDIRLAASTDTQYF; d_gene: TRBD2; abundance: .; j_gene: TRBJ2-3; v_gene: TRBV19
CDR3nt: TGCAGCGGTGGGGATCAGGGTGCCTACGAGCAGTACTTC; CDR3aa: CSGGDQGAYEQYF; d_gene: .; abundance: .; j_gene: TRBJ2-7; v_gene: TRBV29-1
CDR3nt: TGTGCCAGCAGCGCCGGACAGGGGTCCTACGAGCAGTACTTC; CDR3aa: CASSAGQGSYEQYF; d_gene: TRBD1; abundance: .; j_gene: TRBJ2-7; v_gene: TRBV6-1
CDR3nt: TGTGCCAGCAGCTTAGTAAAGCCGTACCCGGGGGGATTGTCACCCCTCCACTTT; CDR3aa: CASSLVKPYPGGLSPLHF; d_gene: .; abundance: .; j_gene: TRBJ1-6; v_gene: TRBV11-2
CDR3nt: TGCGCCAGCAGCCTTGCGTCGACAGGCCAAGCCTCCGGCTACACCTTC; CDR3aa: CASSLASTGQASGYTF; d_gene: .; abundance: .; j_gene: TRBJ1-2; v_gene: TRBV5-1
CDR3nt: TGTGCCAGCAGCGCGCAGGGGCAGAACACCGGGGAGCTGTTTTTT; CDR3aa: CASSAQGQNTGELFF; d_gene: .; abundance: .; j_gene: TRBJ2-2; v_gene: TRBV9
CDR3nt: TGTGCCAGCAGCGCGACAGGGGATACATACAATGAGCAGTTCTTC; CDR3aa: CASSATGDTYNEQFF; d_gene: TRBD1; abundance: .; j_gene: TRBJ2-1; v_gene: TRBV7-8
CDR3nt: TGTGCCAGCAGAAAGGGGCGGAACTACGAGCAGTACTTC; CDR3aa: CASRKGRNYEQYF; d_gene: .; abundance: few; j_gene: TRBJ2-7; v_gene: TRBV6-5
CDR3nt: TGTGCCAGCAGCCCTGGGACTAGCGAGACCGGGGAGCTGTTTTTT; CDR3aa: CASSPGTSETGELFF; d_gene: TRBD2; abundance: .; j_gene: TRBJ2-2; v_gene: TRBV4-2
CDR3nt: TGTGCCAGCAGCCGGGACGGTGGAGGGTCACCCCTCCACTTT; CDR3aa: CASSRDGGGSPLHF; d_gene: .; abundance: .; j_gene: TRBJ1-6; v_gene: TRBV4-2
CDR3nt: TGCGCCAGCAGCTACCTGGGGCCCTTGCAAGAGACCCAGTACTTC; CDR3aa: CASSYLGPLQETQYF; d_gene: .; abundance: .; j_gene: TRBJ2-5; v_gene: TRBV5-1
CDR3nt: TGTGCCAGCAGCGCCTGGACAGAAGGCAATGAGCAGTTCTTC; CDR3aa: CASSAWTEGNEQFF; d_gene: .; abundance: .; j_gene: TRBJ2-1; v_gene: TRBV9
CDR3nt: TGCGCCAGCAGCTTGGGGGACAGCACTGGCTACACCTTC; CDR3aa: CASSLGDSTGYTF; d_gene: TRBD1; abundance: .; j_gene: TRBJ1-2; v_gene: TRBV5-1
CDR3nt: TGCGCCAGCAGCTTGGATCCGGGGGCGGGGGATGGCTACACCTTC; CDR3aa: CASSLDPGAGDGYTF; d_gene: .; abundance: once; j_gene: TRBJ1-2; v_gene: TRBV5-1
CDR3nt: TGTGCCAGCCTGAGGAATGGCTACACCTTC; CDR3aa: CASLRNGYTF; d_gene: .; abundance: .; j_gene: TRBJ1-2; v_gene: TRBV2
CDR3nt: TGTGCCAGCAGCTCCCTCGGGTATTCTTCCTACAATGAGCAGTTCTTC; CDR3aa: CASSSLGYSSYNEQFF; d_gene: .; abundance: .; j_gene: TRBJ2-1; v_gene: TRBV7-3
CDR3nt: TGTGCCAGCAGTCCCCCTCGGGGGGAGCAGGGGGCGTACGAGCAGTACTTC; CDR3aa: CASSPPRGEQGAYEQYF; d_gene: .; abundance: .; j_gene: TRBJ2-7; v_gene: TRBV28
CDR3nt: TGCGCCAGCAGCTTGGAACAGGGAGATGTAGATACGCAGTATTTT; CDR3aa: CASSLEQGDVDTQYF; d_gene: .; abundance: .; j_gene: TRBJ2-3; v_gene: TRBV5-1
CDR3nt: TGCGCCAGCAGTCGGGACAGTGATTTCAATGAGCAGTTCTTC; CDR3aa: CASSRDSDFNEQFF; d_gene: TRBD1; abundance: .; j_gene: TRBJ2-1; v_gene: TRBV10-1
CDR3nt: TGTGCCAGCAGTTTACCGGCACAGGGTGGCGAGACCCAGTACTTC; CDR3aa: CASSLPAQGGETQYF; d_gene: .; abundance: .; j_gene: TRBJ2-5; v_gene: TRBV28